This TCR beta chain was observed in a study of long-term antiretroviral therapy in people with HIV. Broader study findings: Clones that expanded before ART (that is, prior to treatment) dominated the repertoire at all time points.

Germline V CDR1 and CDR2: SGHDT, YYEEEE. This CDR3 is 19 amino acids long. V lost 1 base, J lost 0 bases, and 19 bases lay in between. Survey level was the resolution at which the v3.0 immunoSEQ assay ran. The data were produced by immunoSEQ multiplex PCR, yet TCRdb's version contains in-frame clones alone and is incomplete. The sample has about 38,000 clones, 75% to 90% seen once. The study used samples holding about 0.9-11 million cryopreserved PBMC before DNA extraction. Concerning this clone itself: No antigen is known for it.

This rearrangement joins TRBV5-6 to TRBJ2-2; tentative D call: TRBD2 (6 bases). Specimen: unsorted PBMCs, collected 1.5 years after starting antiretroviral therapy. This TCR came from a man between 18 and 29 years old with HIV. The DNA for the CDR3 is TGTGCCAGCAGCTTGTTGAAAAACGGGAGAGGTTCGAACACCGGGGAGCTGTTTTTT. Protein sequence: CASSLLKNGRGSNTGELFF.